This TCR beta chain was captured in a study of post-analysis software for immune sequencing data (dated by TCRdb to 2014 to 2015). Regarding the research as a whole: The recorded disease courses included relapsing-remitting, secondary progressive and progressive-relapsing multiple sclerosis, and some patients had no subtype annotation. A subset of samples was prepared in parallel using single-end sample barcoding, then pooled and co-amplified after Illumina adapter ligation. Patient repertoires were compared against ten to twelve previously published healthy control repertoires from donors aged about 6 to 27 years. The paper as a whole reports these results and caveats: A few TRBV segments, including TRBV5-6, TRBV5-1 and TRBV20-1, were significantly more frequent in patients than controls. Significantly lower normalized Chao1 diversity was found in multiple sclerosis patients than in controls, suggesting substantial peripheral T-cell clonal expansion. The multiple sclerosis patient group was slightly younger than the control group. When samples were clustered directly using the F measure, samples prepared in the same batch co-clustered strongly, which prompted a batch-effect correction.

Remarks on this clonotype: No cognate antigen has been identified for it. No much larger clonotype is one base removed from it; base qualities were not supplied.

TCR beta repertoires were profiled from peripheral blood of more than ten young patients with multiple sclerosis to demonstrate the VDJtools post-analysis software. The patients with multiple sclerosis were children and adolescents between about 6 and 16 years of age. Libraries were made using PCR. Sequenced on an Illumina HiSeq 2500. To reduce PCR and sequencing biases, unique molecular identifiers were built into the TCR beta cDNA libraries. Some 500,000 cDNA molecules were obtained for every 1 to 10 million input T cells, so each molecule roughly corresponded to one T cell. The patient libraries were prepared and sequenced with the same protocol used for the earlier healthy control dataset. Within a given batch, samples were prepared together, multiplexed and sequenced on the same HiSeq lane. On the study's bioinformatics: Raw barcoded reads were processed with MIGEC, and single-read molecular identifier groups were discarded before consensus assembly and CDR3 extraction. Clonotype tables were post-analysed with VDJtools, and diversity was normalized by down-sampling all datasets to the smallest sample size. Repertoire overlap clustering matched CDR3 amino acid but not nucleotide sequences to correct batch-related cross-sample contamination. TCRdb reanalyzed the raw reads on its own, using fastp at Q25 for trimming and MiXCR for clone calling, and kept in-frame beta chains. Identical CDR3 proteins give one entry, which carries the most common genes and DNA. TCRdb assigned the V and J calls; the authors' analysis was not used. This sample gives some 890,000 distinct CDR3 sequences in total; approximately 57% of them show up just once. The ten largest account for approximately 4.3% of the sample.

At the junction V is shortened by 5 bases and J by 4 bases, with 9 bases in between. Inclusive of the bounding cysteine and phenylalanine, the CDR3 is 13 residues long. The sequence is cut down to CDR3 DNA, 39 bases in frame from base 1. The chain is assembled from TRBV12-3 or TRBV12-4 and TRBJ1-5, with the D segment identity uncertain. This receptor was taken from a girl aged 5-17 years with multiple sclerosis. Sequencing was carried out using blood. The DNA is as follows: TGTGCCAGCAGTACCAGTAATAATCAGCCCCAGCATTTT. Its translation is CASSTSNNQPQHF.